Listed here are 19 T cell receptor beta chains from one sample, sequenced in a study of cytomegalovirus exposure and HLA in healthy donors. 13 Jbeta primers and 60 Vbeta primers were used for the PCR. Sequencing was performed with immunoSEQ multiplex PCR; in TCRdb, only in-frame clones are kept and a portion is missing. Here the sample spans tens of thousands of clones, 78% being singletons. Sequencing input: PBMCs. These receptors were taken from a male donor in good health and CMV-seropositive.

This rearrangement joins TRBV29-1 to TRBJ2-7, with D tentatively TRBD2 (5 bases). The V end lost 1 base, the J end lost 7 bases, and 14 bases lay between the germline ends. The CDR3 length is 13 residues. From germline, CDR1 is SQVTM and CDR2 ANQGSEA. CDR3 sequence: CSVEVSGVGEQYF. The CDR3 nucleotides read TGCAGCGTTGAAGTCTCCGGGGTGGGAGAGCAGTACTTC.

V gene TRBV5-4 combines with J gene TRBJ2-1; D is perhaps TRBD2 (7 bases). V was pared by 4 bases and J by 0 bases, with 11 bases between. Per germline, CDR1 SGHNT and CDR2 YYREEE (reference sequence). The CDR3 is 15 amino acids. CDR3 nucleotides: TGTGCCAGCAGCCCCGGGGGGCCCTCCTACAATGAGCAGTTCTTC. Translating gives CASSPGGPSYNEQFF. Using reference TRBV5-4 and TRBJ2-1 for the parts outside the CDR3, the full variable domain is ETGVTQSPTHLIKTRGQQVTLRCSSQSGHNTVSWYQQALGQGPQFIFQYYREEENGRGNFPPRFSGLQFPNYSSELNVNALELDDSALYLCASSPGGPSYNEQFFGPGTRLTVL.

This chain connects TRBV27 to TRBJ2-1; 7 bases align to TRBD2. V shed 2 bases, J shed 4 bases, and the junction held 14 bases outside the gene matches. Per the germline V gene, CDR1 is MNHEY and CDR2 is SMNVEV (reference sequence). This CDR3 has 18 amino acids. CDR3 sequence: CASSLVGGLRNPYNEQFF. In DNA form, the CDR3 reads TGTGCCAGCAGTTTAGTGGGAGGGCTACGAAACCCATACAATGAGCAGTTCTTC.

This clone was counted once. The J gene is TRBJ1-2, the V gene TRBV27; the match to TRBD1 covers 8 bases. Trimming removed 0 bases from V and 6 bases from J; junction bases left unmatched: 9. The germline V gene has CDR1 MNHEY and CDR2 SMNVEV (reference sequence). The CDR3 loop spans 16 amino acids. The CDR3 here is CASSLSPAGGLDGYTF. CDR3 coding DNA: TGTGCCAGCAGTTTATCGCCGGCAGGGGGCTTAGATGGCTACACCTTC.

The chain links TRBV5-1 to TRBJ2-1; 7 bases line up with TRBD1. Germline trimming cut 4 bases from V and 2 bases from J; bases unmatched to any gene: 6. The CDR3 is made up of 15 amino acids. The V gene's germline CDR1 is SGHRS and CDR2 YFSETQ. CDR3 nucleotides: TGCGCCAGCAGCGACCGGGACAGCGCCTACAATGAGCAGTTCTTC. Translated: CASSDRDSAYNEQFF.

The chain joins TRBV5-1 to TRBJ2-3; weak D call: TRBD2 (5 bases). Per the germline V gene, CDR1 is SGHRS and CDR2 is YFSETQ. The CDR3 covers 14 residues. Trimming shortened V by 5 bases and J by 2 bases, and 12 bases separated the two germline ends. The DNA of the CDR3 is TGCGCCAGCAGGCTGCGGGCGGTCACAGATACGCAGTATTTT. This encodes CASRLRAVTDTQYF. Supplemented by reference TRBV5-1 and TRBJ2-3, the full variable domain reads KAGVTQTPRYLIKTRGQQVTLSCSPISGHRSVSWYQQTPGQGLQFLFEYFSETQRNKGNFPGRFSGRQFSNSRSEMNVSTLELGDSALYLCASRLRAVTDTQYFGPGTRLTVL.

This clone turned up a few times. J is TRBJ2-1 and V is TRBV5-1; 11 nucleotides agree with TRBD1. Germline loops: CDR1 SGHRS, CDR2 YFSETQ. The CDR3 has 15 residues. J lost 5 bases, V lost 4 bases, and 5 bases had no gene match. This CDR3 is CASSPRDRGDNEQFF. CDR3 coding DNA: TGCGCCAGCAGCCCCCGGGACAGGGGGGACAATGAGCAGTTCTTC.

The chain links TRBV27 to TRBJ2-1; TRBD2 aligns across 13 bases. After removal of 6 bases from V and 5 bases from J, the junction contained 7 bases not matched to a gene. Germline CDR1 and CDR2: MNHEY and SMNVEV (reference sequence). This CDR3 region has 16 residues. The CDR3 region is CASRRGLAGDHNEQFF. CDR3 nucleotides: TGTGCCAGCAGACGAGGACTAGCGGGGGACCACAATGAGCAGTTCTTC.

The chain joins TRBV11-2 to TRBJ1-2, with D possibly being TRBD1 (6 bases). The CDR3 spans 13 residues. V lost 5 bases, J lost 5 bases, and 12 bases lay in between. The V gene's germline CDR1 is SGHAT and CDR2 FQNNGV. In nucleotides, the CDR3 is TGTGCCAGCAGCCGAGACAGGCAGTATGGCTACACCTTC. Protein product: CASSRDRQYGYTF. Using reference TRBV11-2 and TRBJ1-2 for the parts outside the CDR3, the full variable domain is EAGVAQSPRYKIIEKRQSVAFWCNPISGHATLYWYQQILGQGPKLLIQFQNNGVVDDSQLPKDRFSAERLKGVDSTLKIQPAKLEDSAVYLCASSRDRQYGYTFGSGTRLTVV.

J is TRBJ1-6 and V is TRBV27; a weak D match, TRBD1 (5 bases). The CDR3 sequence is 14 residues long. V was shortened by 3 bases and J by 7 bases, with 10 bases between the two germline ends. Germline V gives CDR1 MNHEY, CDR2 SMNVEV (reference sequence). CDR3 nucleotide sequence: TGTGCCAGCAGTTTGCGGGGGTGGAATTCACCCCTCCACTTT. Residues: CASSLRGWNSPLHF.

This clone was detected a few times. The chain carries TRBV2 and TRBJ2-5, with 8 positions matching TRBD2. The CDR3 has 17 amino acids. J lost 2 bases, V lost 5 bases, and 13 bases had no gene match. The germline V gene has CDR1 SNHLY and CDR2 FYNNEI. CDR3 sequence reads: CASSYSGTSESQETQYF. CDR3 DNA: TGTGCCAGCAGTTACTCCGGGACTAGTGAATCACAAGAGACCCAGTACTTC. Looking up the rest from reference TRBV2 and TRBJ2-5 gives the full variable domain: EPEVTQTPSHQVTQMGQEVILRCVPISNHLYFYWYRQILGQKVEFLVSFYNNEISEKSEIFDDQFSVERPDGSNFTLKIRSTKLEDSAMYFCASSYSGTSESQETQYFGPGTRLLVL.

This chain links TRBV5-1 with TRBJ2-7, with D possibly TRBD2 on 5 matching bases. This CDR3 spans 13 amino acids. The V and J ends lost 4 bases and 5 bases respectively, with 13 bases between them. Germline assignment: CDR1 SGHRS and CDR2 YFSETQ. Here the CDR3 DNA reads TGCGCCAGCAGCCAAGGCGGAGGAAACGAGCAGTACTTC. It yields the protein CASSQGGGNEQYF.

The J gene is TRBJ1-4, the V gene TRBV29-1; a possible D gene is TRBD1 (6 bases). Trimming shortened V by 7 bases and J by 8 bases, and 20 bases separated the two germline ends. Germline lookup yields CDR1 SQVTM and CDR2 ANQGSEA. The CDR3 has 14 residues. CDR3 in DNA: TGCAGCGCCTCAACCGGGACAAACCTAGAAAAACTGTTTTTT. Its protein is CSASTGTNLEKLFF.

V and J are TRBV6-1 and TRBJ2-7, with 10 positions matching TRBD2. This CDR3 comprises 16 residues. The ends lost 1 base at V and 3 bases at J; junction bases unmatched: 6. Germline V gives CDR1 MNHNS, CDR2 SASEGT. CDR3: CASSEDLLAGDYEQYF. The CDR3 nucleotides are TGTGCCAGCAGTGAAGATCTGCTAGCGGGAGACTACGAGCAGTACTTC.

The CDR3 DNA reads TGTGCCAGCAGCTTACTGGGCCCAACCTACGAGCAGTACTTC. Encoded protein: CASSLLGPTYEQYF. The J gene is TRBJ2-7, the V gene TRBV5-6; no clear D. CDR1 SGHDT and CDR2 YYEEEE come from the germline V gene. The CDR3 is 14 residues long. The V and J ends lost 2 bases and 2 bases respectively, with 11 bases between them.

V is TRBV28 and J is TRBJ1-5; a weak D match, TRBD1 (5 bases). The CDR3 spans 16 residues. The V gene lost 3 bases and the J gene lost 3 bases, with 15 bases spanning the gap. Germline loops: CDR1 MDHEN, CDR2 SYDVKM. CDR3 DNA: TGTGCCAGCAGTTTTGTGGGGACGGACTACAATCAGCCCCAGCATTTT. It codes for CASSFVGTDYNQPQHF.

The chain is built from TRBV7-3 and TRBJ2-2; TRBD2 agrees at 8 bases. This CDR3 comprises 17 residues. Unmatched junction bases numbered 10, after V lost 0 bases and J lost 7 bases. Germline CDR1 and CDR2: SGHTA and FQGTGA. CDR3 residues: CASSLTIPGLGGGELFF. The DNA of the CDR3 is TGTGCCAGCAGCTTAACTATTCCGGGACTAGGGGGCGGGGAGCTGTTTTTT. Together with reference TRBV7-3 and TRBJ2-2, the CDR3 gives the full variable domain: GAGVSQTPSNKVTEKGKYVELRCDPISGHTALYWYRQSLGQGPEFLIYFQGTGAADDSGLPNDRFFAVRPEGSVSTLKIQRTERGDSAVYLCASSLTIPGLGGGELFFGEGSRLTVL.

The J gene is TRBJ2-1, the V gene TRBV19; the match to TRBD2 covers 12 bases. Germline V CDR1 and CDR2: LNHDA, SQIVND (reference sequence). Trimming removed 4 bases from V and 0 bases from J; junction bases left unmatched: 1. CDR3 length: 16 amino acids. Here the CDR3 reads CASSKLAGGSYNEQFF. The DNA for the CDR3 is TGTGCCAGTAGTAAACTAGCGGGAGGCTCCTACAATGAGCAGTTCTTC.

The chain has TRBV19 and TRBJ2-2; no clear D gene. Per germline, CDR1 LNHDA and CDR2 SQIVND (reference sequence). The germline V and J ends were trimmed by 10 bases and 1 base, with 10 bases remaining between them. The CDR3 contains 13 residues. In nucleotides, the CDR3 is TGTGCCACCCTTCTTCTGAACACCGGGGAGCTGTTTTTT. Its translation: CATLLLNTGELFF. Based on the CDR3 plus reference TRBV19 and TRBJ2-2, the full variable domain is DGGITQSPKYLFRKEGQNVTLSCEQNLNHDAMYWYRQDPGQGLRLIYYSQIVNDFQKGDIAEGYSVSREKKESFPLTVTSAQKNPTAFYLCATLLLNTGELFFGEGSRLTVL.